This entry lists 11 T cell receptor beta chains sequenced from one sample in a study of blood T cell repertoires in COVID-19. TCRdb's copy holds only in-frame clones and misses some; the assay was immunoSEQ multiplex PCR. This sample has 150,000 to 200,000 clones, with 60% to 80% found just once. Sequencing input: peripheral blood. The receptors shown here come from a woman in her sixties or seventies with acute or convalescent COVID-19.

The rearrangement uses TRBV7-9 and TRBJ2-1, with TRBD2 identical over 16 bases. The CDR3 length is 19 residues. Germline lookup yields CDR1 SEHNR and CDR2 FQNEAQ (reference sequence). Germline trimming cut 4 bases from V and 1 base from J; bases unmatched to any gene: 7. The CDR3 is CASSSGLAGGSMSYNEQFF. The CDR3 DNA reads as TGTGCCAGCAGCTCGGGACTAGCGGGAGGGTCGATGTCCTACAATGAGCAGTTCTTC.

The V and J genes are TRBV3-1 (or the pseudogene TRBV3-2) and TRBJ1-1, with a possible D match to TRBD1 (6 bases). CDR1 and CDR2 from the germline V gene are LGHDT and YNNKEL (reference sequence). The V end was cut by 2 bases, the J end by 5 bases, with 18 bases between. This CDR3 is 16 amino acids long. Written as DNA, the CDR3 is TGTGCCAGCAGCCAATGGGCAGGGGATCTAGGGACTGAAGCTTTCTTT. Its translation: CASSQWAGDLGTEAFF.

This chain uses TRBV29-1 with TRBJ1-4; no firm D call. V was cut by 6 bases and J by 8 bases, with 19 bases left in between. This CDR3 has 14 amino acids. Germline V gives CDR1 SQVTM, CDR2 ANQGSEA. CDR3 in DNA: TGCAGCGTCAGCCCGGGAGGAGTTCCCGAAAAACTGTTTTTT. Translation gives CSVSPGGVPEKLFF. Full variable domain (outside the CDR3, taken from reference TRBV29-1 and TRBJ1-4): SAVISQKPSRDICQRGTSLTIQCQVDSQVTMMFWYRQQPGQSLTLIATANQGSEATYESGFVIDKFPISRPNLTFSTLTVSNMSPEDSSIYLCSVSPGGVPEKLFFGSGTQLSVL.

CDR3 protein: CASSPRTGQPNTEAFF. DNA for the CDR3: TGTGCCAGCTCACCAAGGACAGGGCAGCCGAACACTGAAGCTTTCTTT. The chain carries TRBV18 and TRBJ1-1; 8 positions agree with TRBD1. The J segment lost 1 base and the V segment lost 2 bases, leaving 6 bases of the junction unmatched. The length of the CDR3 is 16 residues. Germline CDR1 reads KGHSH; CDR2 reads LQKENI.

J is TRBJ1-5 and V is TRBV2; tentative D call: TRBD1 (6 bases). This CDR3 comprises 14 residues. V lost 4 bases to trimming and J lost 4 bases, with 11 bases between them. The germline gives CDR1 SNHLY, CDR2 FYNNEI. Written as DNA, the CDR3 is TGTGCCAGCAGTGTGAGGGGGGGAAATCAGCCCCAGCATTTT. Translated, it gives CASSVRGGNQPQHF.

The gene calls are TRBV29-1 and TRBJ2-1; TRBD1 is a possible D gene (7 bases). There are 16 residues in the CDR3. Germline V lookup: CDR1 SQVTM, CDR2 ANQGSEA. Between the trimmed V and J ends, which lost 4 bases and 0 bases, there was a span of 16 bases. The CDR3 coding sequence is TGCAGCGTTGGTACCAGGGGGGAGGCCTCCTACAATGAGCAGTTCTTC. Protein sequence: CSVGTRGEASYNEQFF.

This clone was seen a few times. The chain joins TRBV2 to TRBJ2-1; TRBD2 aligns across 9 bases. This CDR3 has 15 residues. Looked up from germline, CDR1 is SNHLY and CDR2 is FYNNEI. Trimming cost V 3 bases and J 4 bases; bases outside gene matches: 4. The chain's CDR3 is CASSDSAGGYNEQFF. The CDR3 nucleotides are TGTGCCAGCAGTGATAGCGCGGGAGGGTACAATGAGCAGTTCTTC.

The chain links TRBV6-1 to TRBJ1-5; D is undetermined. Germline V gene data show CDR1 as MNHNS and CDR2 as SASEGT. The length of the CDR3 is 15 residues. V was pared by 0 bases and J by 5 bases, with 11 bases between. The CDR3 bases are TGTGCCAGCAGTGAAGCGAGAGGGCGGCATCAGCCCCAGCATTTT. This gives the protein CASSEARGRHQPQHF.

The genes are TRBV20-1 and TRBJ2-7; TRBD1 aligns across 12 bases. Germline V gives CDR1 DFQATT, CDR2 SNEGSKA (reference sequence). The length of the CDR3 is 16 residues. Trimming at V came to 3 bases and at J to 7 bases, leaving 13 bases not matched to a gene. CDR3 DNA sequence: TGCAGTGCTAGTATATTGGGACAGGGGGCTTCTCGGGAGCAGTACTTC. This codes for CSASILGQGASREQYF.

There are a few counts of this clone. The chain has TRBV7-2 and TRBJ2-7; 7 bases are shared with TRBD1. J was trimmed by 5 bases and V by 5 bases; bases with no gene match: 6. Per the germline V gene, CDR1 is SGHTA and CDR2 is FQGNSA. This CDR3 spans 13 amino acids. CDR3 nucleotide sequence: TGTGCCAGCAGCCGCGGACAGGATGACGAGCAGTACTTC. Encoded protein: CASSRGQDDEQYF.

The chain joins TRBV5-1 to TRBJ2-7, with 7 nucleotides matching TRBD1. The germline V gene has CDR1 SGHRS and CDR2 YFSETQ. V lost 0 bases to trimming and J lost 1 base; unmatched junction nucleotides: 13. This CDR3 contains 18 residues. CDR3 sequence (DNA): TGCGCCAGCAGCTTGGCTCTCCGGACAGGTGGGGAATCCTACGAGCAGTACTTC. The encoded protein is CASSLALRTGGESYEQYF.